This T cell receptor (beta chain) derives from a study of cytomegalovirus exposure and HLA in healthy donors. V shed 5 bases and J 10 bases; nucleotides not matched to a gene: 11. Germline lookup yields CDR1 MNHEY and CDR2 SVGAGI. The CDR3 runs 15 residues. General study points: The investigators catalogued 160 or so TCR beta chains as cytomegalovirus-associated. Later on, analysis showed that most CMV-associated TCR beta chains appeared to be HLA-restricted.

For this clone: Its antigen is not known.

The PCR used 60 Vbeta and 13 Jbeta primers. Sequencing was performed with immunoSEQ multiplex PCR; in TCRdb, only in-frame clones are kept and a portion is missing. The table includes about 90,000 clones, approximately 69% detected once. This rearrangement joins TRBV6-5 to TRBJ2-1, with 10 bases identical to TRBD1. This sequence originates from a woman in her 50s in good health and CMV-seropositive. Sequencing was performed on PBMCs. This CDR3 is CASSAPGQGFREQFF. Here the CDR3 DNA reads TGTGCCAGCAGTGCTCCGGGACAGGGGTTTAGGGAGCAGTTCTTC.